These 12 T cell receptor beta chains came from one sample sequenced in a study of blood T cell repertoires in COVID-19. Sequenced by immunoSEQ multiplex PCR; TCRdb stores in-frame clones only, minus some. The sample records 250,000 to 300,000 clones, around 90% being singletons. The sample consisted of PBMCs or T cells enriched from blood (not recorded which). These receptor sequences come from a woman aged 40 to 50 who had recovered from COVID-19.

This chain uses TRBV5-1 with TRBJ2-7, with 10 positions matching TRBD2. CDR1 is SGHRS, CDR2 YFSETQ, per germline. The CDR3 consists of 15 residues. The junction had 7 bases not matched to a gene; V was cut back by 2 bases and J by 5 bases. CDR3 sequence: CASSFLAGEYDEQYF. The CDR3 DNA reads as TGCGCCAGCAGCTTTCTAGCGGGAGAGTACGACGAGCAGTACTTC.

The CDR3 sequence is CASSPRGGCTEAFF. The CDR3 nucleotides are TGTGCCAGCAGCCCCCGGGGGGGTTGCACTGAAGCTTTCTTT. The chain has TRBV9 and TRBJ1-1, with D possibly matching TRBD1 (5 bases). This CDR3 has 14 residues. With 4 bases removed from V and 4 bases from J, the gap between germline ends came to 14 bases. Germline CDR1 SGDLS, CDR2 YYNGEE.

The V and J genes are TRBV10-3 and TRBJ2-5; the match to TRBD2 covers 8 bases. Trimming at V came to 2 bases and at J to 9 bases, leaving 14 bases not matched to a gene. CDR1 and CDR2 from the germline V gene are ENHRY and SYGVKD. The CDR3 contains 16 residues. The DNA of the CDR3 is TGTGCCATCAGTGAGGGGCCAGCGGGGGCTTCGAATGCCCAGTACTTC. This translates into CAISEGPAGASNAQYF.

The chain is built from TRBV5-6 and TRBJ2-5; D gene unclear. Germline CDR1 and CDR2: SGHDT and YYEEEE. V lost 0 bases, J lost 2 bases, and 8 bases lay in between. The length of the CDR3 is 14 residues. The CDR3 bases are TGTGCCAGCAGCTTGGGACTGCGACAAGAGACCCAGTACTTC. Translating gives CASSLGLRQETQYF.

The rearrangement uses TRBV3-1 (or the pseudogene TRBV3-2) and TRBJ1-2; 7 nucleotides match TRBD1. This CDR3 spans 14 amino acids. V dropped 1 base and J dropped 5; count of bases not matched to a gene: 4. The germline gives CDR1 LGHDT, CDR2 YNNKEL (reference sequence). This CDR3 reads CASSQAAGGYGYTF. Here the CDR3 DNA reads TGTGCCAGCAGCCAAGCGGCAGGGGGTTATGGCTACACCTTC.

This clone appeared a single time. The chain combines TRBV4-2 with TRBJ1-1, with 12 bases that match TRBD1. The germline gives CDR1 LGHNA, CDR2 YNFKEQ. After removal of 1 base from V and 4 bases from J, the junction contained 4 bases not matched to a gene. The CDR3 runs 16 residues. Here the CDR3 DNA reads TGTGCCAGCAGCCAAGTCGGGACAGGGGGCTTCACTGAAGCTTTCTTT. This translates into CASSQVGTGGFTEAFF.

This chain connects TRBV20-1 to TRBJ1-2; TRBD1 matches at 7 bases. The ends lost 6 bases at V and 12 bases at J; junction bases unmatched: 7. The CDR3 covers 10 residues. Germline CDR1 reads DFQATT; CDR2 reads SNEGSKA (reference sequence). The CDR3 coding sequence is TGCAGTGCCCTGCGACAGGGCCACACCTTC. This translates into CSALRQGHTF.

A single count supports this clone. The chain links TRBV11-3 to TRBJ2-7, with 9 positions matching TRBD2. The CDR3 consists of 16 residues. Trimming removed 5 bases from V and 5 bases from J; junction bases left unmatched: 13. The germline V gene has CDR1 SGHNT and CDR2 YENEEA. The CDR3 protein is CASSPRLASGIHEQYF. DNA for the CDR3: TGTGCCAGCAGCCCTCGACTGGCTAGCGGGATTCACGAGCAGTACTTC.

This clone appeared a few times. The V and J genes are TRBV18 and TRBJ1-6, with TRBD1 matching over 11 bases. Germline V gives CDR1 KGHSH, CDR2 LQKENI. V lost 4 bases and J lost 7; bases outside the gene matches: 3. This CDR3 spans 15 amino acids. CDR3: CASSLGQGGNSPLHF. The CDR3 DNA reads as TGTGCCAGCTCACTGGGACAGGGGGGCAATTCACCCCTCCACTTT.

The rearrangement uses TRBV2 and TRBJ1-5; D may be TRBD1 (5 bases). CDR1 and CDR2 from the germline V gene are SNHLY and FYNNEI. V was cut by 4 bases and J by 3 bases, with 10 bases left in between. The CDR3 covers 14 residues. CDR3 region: CASSGRASNQPQHF. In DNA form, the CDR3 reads TGTGCCAGCAGTGGCAGGGCTTCCAATCAGCCCCAGCATTTT.

CDR3 nucleotides: TGTGCCAGCAGCTTAGGGCTAGCTGCCTCCTACGAGCAGTACTTC. Translating it yields CASSLGLAASYEQYF. The chain joins TRBV7-2 to TRBJ2-7, with D possibly being TRBD2 (5 bases). The CDR3 length is 15 residues. CDR1 is SGHTA, CDR2 FQGNSA, per germline. Trimming stripped 1 base from V and 0 bases from J, with 10 bases between. The full variable domain, in which reference TRBV7-2 and TRBJ2-7 provide the parts outside the CDR3, is GAGVSQSPSNKVTEKGKDVELRCDPISGHTALYWYRQSLGQGLEFLIYFQGNSAPDKSGLPSDRFSAERTGGSVSTLTIQRTQQEDSAVYLCASSLGLAASYEQYFGPGTRLTVT.

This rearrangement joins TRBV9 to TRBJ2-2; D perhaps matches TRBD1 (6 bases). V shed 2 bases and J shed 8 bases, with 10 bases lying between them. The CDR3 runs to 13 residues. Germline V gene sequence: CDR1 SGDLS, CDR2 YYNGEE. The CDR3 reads CASSVGTRGELFF. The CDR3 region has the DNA TGTGCCAGCAGCGTGGGGACACGGGGGGAGCTGTTTTTT.